These 6 T cell receptor beta chains were all obtained from the same sample, sequenced in a study of shared clonotypes between healthy human individuals. The naive CD8 population came from CD45RO-negative cells selected for CCR7, without terminally differentiated effector memory CD45RA+ cells. The protocol was immunoSEQ multiplex PCR, while the TCRdb copy is restricted to in-frame clones and leaves out a portion. The sample shows under 600,000 clones, roughly 98% of them seen only once. The specimen was naive CD8+ T cells sorted from blood. The receptors stem from a young man in good health.

The chain links TRBV29-1 to TRBJ2-7; 10 positions match TRBD1. The V gene end was trimmed by 0 bases and the J gene end by 2 bases; junction bases not matched to a gene: 10. In germline, CDR1 is SQVTM, CDR2 ANQGSEA. CDR3 length equals 17 residues. As DNA, the CDR3 is TGCAGCGTTGAAGATGTAAGGATAGGACAGGGGGCCTACGAGCAGTACTTC. Encoded protein: CSVEDVRIGQGAYEQYF.

V usage is TRBV7-9 and J usage is TRBJ2-2, with D perhaps being TRBD1 or TRBD2 (5 bases each). There are 17 residues in the CDR3. Trimming removed 1 base at V and 1 base at J, with 13 bases between. CDR1 is SEHNR and CDR2 is FQNEAQ in the germline V gene (reference sequence). The CDR3 is CASSLVGAGRNTGELFF. CDR3 coding DNA: TGTGCCAGCAGCTTAGTCGGGGCAGGCAGGAACACCGGGGAGCTGTTTTTT. The complete variable domain, with remaining parts taken from reference TRBV7-9 and TRBJ2-2, reads DTGVSQNPRHKITKRGQNVTFRCDPISEHNRLYWYRQTLGQGPEFLTYFQNEAQLEKSRLLSDRFSAERPKGSFSTLEIQRTEQGDSAMYLCASSLVGAGRNTGELFFGEGSRLTVL.

The rearrangement links TRBV2 to TRBJ1-2; D is ambiguous. Per the germline V gene, CDR1 is SNHLY and CDR2 is FYNNEI. This CDR3 is 16 amino acids long. The V end was cut by 4 bases, the J end by 3 bases, with 18 bases between. CDR3: CASSVSSPTTYYGYTF. CDR3 coding DNA: TGTGCCAGCAGTGTTTCGTCTCCGACGACATACTATGGCTACACCTTC.

This clone was seen a single time. V usage is TRBV27 and J usage is TRBJ2-7, with D tentatively TRBD1 (5 bases). The CDR3 covers 16 residues. The V end was cut by 5 bases, the J end by 0 bases, with 17 bases between. CDR1 is MNHEY and CDR2 is SMNVEV in the germline V gene (reference sequence). The CDR3 DNA is TGTGCCAGCAGTCCCATGGACCGGACACCCTCCTACGAGCAGTACTTC. Translated: CASSPMDRTPSYEQYF.

This clone is a singleton in its sample. Other nucleotide sequences in the sample specify the same CDR3. The gene calls are TRBV6-1 and TRBJ2-5, with D hard to call. The germline gives CDR1 MNHNS, CDR2 SASEGT. With 1 base removed from V and 0 bases from J, the gap between germline ends came to 3 bases. The CDR3 extends over 13 amino acids. This CDR3 reads CASSEGYQETQYF. CDR3 nucleotide sequence: TGTGCCAGCAGTGAAGGGTACCAAGAGACCCAGTACTTC.

V is TRBV5-5 and J is TRBJ2-7; TRBD2 matches 8 bases. This CDR3 has 16 residues. Germline V gene data show CDR1 as SGHKS and CDR2 as YYEKEE (reference sequence). With 4 bases clipped from V and 0 bases from J, the junction kept 9 bases outside the gene matches. This CDR3 reads CASSRWAGGPSYEQYF. Written as DNA, the CDR3 is TGTGCCAGCAGCCGGTGGGCGGGAGGACCCTCCTACGAGCAGTACTTC.